A selection of T cell receptor beta chains follows, all from one sample in a study of T cells in Graves' hyperthyroidism and ophthalmopathy. A single record per CDR3 protein comes from TCRdb applying MiXCR to the multiplex PCR reads. The sample lists about 460,000 distinct CDR3 sequences; less than 25% were seen once. Sequencing input: blood. The receptor source for this set is a woman in her seventies with Graves' ophthalmopathy. CDR3s include the opening cysteine and the closing phenylalanine or tryptophan. The D gene is left open where the match is weak. Only part of the rows carry a size: once, few, many, or a class if the clone is expanded.

clone size: -
V gene: TRBV29-1
J gene: TRBJ1-4
D gene: -
CDR3 DNA: TGCAGCGTGCTATGGATGGTTGGGGAAAAACTGTTTTTT
CDR3 protein: CSVLWMVGEKLFF

clone size: few
V gene: TRBV7-2
J gene: TRBJ1-5
D gene: -
CDR3 DNA: TGTGCCAGCAGCTTAGCGAATCCGTTTAGCAATCAGCCCCAGCATTTT
CDR3 protein: CASSLANPFSNQPQHF

clone size: few
V gene: TRBV29-1
J gene: TRBJ1-4
D gene: -
CDR3 DNA: TGCAGCGTTCTGGCAGCTCCAACTAATGAAAAACTGTTTTTT
CDR3 protein: CSVLAAPTNEKLFF

clone size: -
V gene: TRBV15
J gene: TRBJ1-6
D gene: -
CDR3 DNA: TGTGCCACCAGCGGAGTGAGGGTATCCAACTATAATTCACCCCTCCACTTT
CDR3 protein: CATSGVRVSNYNSPLHF

clone size: many
V gene: TRBV12-3/TRBV12-4
J gene: TRBJ2-7
D gene: -
CDR3 DNA: TGTGCCAGCAGTCCCGCGGGCGGAAACTCCTACGAGCAGTACTTC
CDR3 protein: CASSPAGGNSYEQYF

clone size: -
V gene: TRBV12-3/TRBV12-4
J gene: TRBJ2-1
D gene: TRBD2
CDR3 DNA: TGTGCCAGCAGTCACGCGCTAGCGGGAGAGCAGTTCTTC
CDR3 protein: CASSHALAGEQFF

clone size: -
V gene: TRBV28
J gene: TRBJ2-7
D gene: -
CDR3 DNA: TGTGCCAGCAGCCCGGCAGGATGGGGCTACGAGCAGTACTTC
CDR3 protein: CASSPAGWGYEQYF

clone size: many
V gene: TRBV7-2
J gene: TRBJ1-1
D gene: TRBD1
CDR3 DNA: TGTGCCAGCAGCCCCGAAGGGGACAGACAAAACACTGAAGCTTTCTTT
CDR3 protein: CASSPEGDRQNTEAFF

clone size: -
V gene: TRBV3-1
J gene: TRBJ2-7
D gene: -
CDR3 DNA: TGTGCCAGCAGCCAATTGTCAGGGGAGCAGTACTTC
CDR3 protein: CASSQLSGEQYF

clone size: many
V gene: TRBV12-3/TRBV12-4
J gene: TRBJ2-7
D gene: -
CDR3 DNA: TGTGCCAGCAGTTTATTGCGGAGGGTCCACGAGCAGTACTTC
CDR3 protein: CASSLLRRVHEQYF

clone size: -
V gene: TRBV6-2/TRBV6-3
J gene: TRBJ1-3
D gene: -
CDR3 DNA: TGTGCCAGCAGGTCGGGGGGGGTTGGAAACACCATATATTTT
CDR3 protein: CASRSGGVGNTIYF

clone size: once
V gene: TRBV6-6
J gene: TRBJ2-7
D gene: TRBD2
CDR3 DNA: TGTGCCAGCAGTTACTCGATTAGCGGGAACTACGAGCAGTACTTC
CDR3 protein: CASSYSISGNYEQYF

clone size: -
V gene: TRBV11-2
J gene: TRBJ2-7
D gene: -
CDR3 DNA: TGTGCCAGCAGCTTAGAGGCAGGGGCCACCTACGAGCAGTACTTC
CDR3 protein: CASSLEAGATYEQYF

clone size: many
V gene: TRBV12-3/TRBV12-4
J gene: TRBJ1-2
D gene: TRBD1
CDR3 DNA: TGTGCCAGCAGTTTAGAAGGGGGCGGTTATAACTATGGCTACACCTTC
CDR3 protein: CASSLEGGGYNYGYTF

clone size: few
V gene: TRBV5-5
J gene: TRBJ2-2
D gene: -
CDR3 DNA: TGTGCCAGCAGCCTAATCCCCGGGGAGCTGTTTTTT
CDR3 protein: CASSLIPGELFF

clone size: -
V gene: TRBV29-1
J gene: TRBJ1-1
D gene: TRBD1
CDR3 DNA: TGCAGCGCCGCCCCCAGGGGGTCGGACACTGAAGCTTTCTTT
CDR3 protein: CSAAPRGSDTEAFF

clone size: few
V gene: TRBV28
J gene: TRBJ1-5
D gene: -
CDR3 DNA: TGTGCCAGCAGTTTTCACAGGGTGGGGCAGCCCCAGCATTTT
CDR3 protein: CASSFHRVGQPQHF

clone size: -
V gene: TRBV6-5
J gene: TRBJ1-6
D gene: -
CDR3 DNA: TGTGCCAGCAGTTCGAATGTTTTGGGGTCACCCCTCCACTTT
CDR3 protein: CASSSNVLGSPLHF

clone size: -
V gene: TRBV30
J gene: TRBJ2-3
D gene: -
CDR3 DNA: TGTGCCTGGACGGCGGGAACCCCGGGGACGCAGTATTTT
CDR3 protein: CAWTAGTPGTQYF

clone size: many
V gene: TRBV7-2
J gene: TRBJ2-3
D gene: -
CDR3 DNA: TGTGCCAGCAGCCTCCGGGCAGGACGTAGCACAGATACGCAGTATTTT
CDR3 protein: CASSLRAGRSTDTQYF

clone size: many
V gene: TRBV7-2
J gene: TRBJ2-7
D gene: TRBD2
CDR3 DNA: TGTGCCAGCAGCTTAAGTTTTGCGGGAGCATCCTACGAGCAGTACTTC
CDR3 protein: CASSLSFAGASYEQYF

clone size: many
V gene: TRBV12-3/TRBV12-4
J gene: TRBJ1-2
D gene: -
CDR3 DNA: TGTGCCAGCAGTTTCGGGAGGGCCTATGGCTACACCTTC
CDR3 protein: CASSFGRAYGYTF

clone size: many
V gene: TRBV9
J gene: TRBJ1-1
D gene: -
CDR3 DNA: TGTGCCAGCAGCCCAAGCGGGGTTCGAGGTACTGAAGCTTTCTTT
CDR3 protein: CASSPSGVRGTEAFF

clone size: -
V gene: TRBV20-1
J gene: TRBJ1-2
D gene: TRBD1
CDR3 DNA: TGCAGTGCCAGAATACAGGGGGAGTATGGCTACACCTTC
CDR3 protein: CSARIQGEYGYTF

clone size: many
V gene: TRBV7-9
J gene: TRBJ1-2
D gene: TRBD1
CDR3 DNA: TGTGCCAGCAGCTTAACCGGGACAGGACTGAATGGCTACACCTTC
CDR3 protein: CASSLTGTGLNGYTF

clone size: -
V gene: TRBV5-1
J gene: TRBJ1-3
D gene: -
CDR3 DNA: TGCGCCAGCAGCCAGGGCGACTCTGGAAACACCATATATTTT
CDR3 protein: CASSQGDSGNTIYF

clone size: -
V gene: TRBV7-9
J gene: TRBJ1-1
D gene: -
CDR3 DNA: TGTGCCAGCAGCTTCCCAGGTAGGAACACTGAAGCTTTCTTT
CDR3 protein: CASSFPGRNTEAFF

clone size: -
V gene: TRBV29-1
J gene: TRBJ1-2
D gene: TRBD1
CDR3 DNA: TGCAGCGTTGAAATTGAGACAGGGTCCTATGGCTACACCTTC
CDR3 protein: CSVEIETGSYGYTF

clone size: few
V gene: TRBV6-2/TRBV6-3
J gene: TRBJ2-3
D gene: -
CDR3 DNA: TGTGCCAGCAGTCTAGGGGCAGTGTTCACAGATACGCAGTATTTT
CDR3 protein: CASSLGAVFTDTQYF

clone size: few
V gene: TRBV12-3/TRBV12-4
J gene: TRBJ2-3
D gene: TRBD2
CDR3 DNA: TGTGCCAGCAGTCCCCCGGGACTAGCGGGAGTGGGCACAGATACGCAGTATTTT
CDR3 protein: CASSPPGLAGVGTDTQYF

clone size: once
V gene: TRBV6-1
J gene: TRBJ2-7
D gene: TRBD1
CDR3 DNA: TGTGCCAGCAGTAGGACAGGGGGCCTGATCGCCGGTGAGCAGTACTTC
CDR3 protein: CASSRTGGLIAGEQYF

clone size: few
V gene: TRBV7-2
J gene: TRBJ2-1
D gene: -
CDR3 DNA: TGTGCCAGCAGCTTTTCGGTTCGGGACGCCAATGAGCAGTTCTTC
CDR3 protein: CASSFSVRDANEQFF

clone size: -
V gene: TRBV6-6
J gene: TRBJ1-2
D gene: -
CDR3 DNA: TGTGCCAGCAGTTACCGACCTCCGGGACGGGGGAACTATGGCTACACCTTC
CDR3 protein: CASSYRPPGRGNYGYTF

clone size: few
V gene: TRBV27
J gene: TRBJ1-6
D gene: -
CDR3 DNA: TGTGCCAGCCGTTTGGGTGGCTCACCCCTCCACTTT
CDR3 protein: CASRLGGSPLHF

clone size: -
V gene: TRBV10-3
J gene: TRBJ1-2
D gene: TRBD1
CDR3 DNA: TGTGCCATCAGTGAGTCGGGACAGGGAGGATATGGCTACACCTTC
CDR3 protein: CAISESGQGGYGYTF

clone size: -
V gene: TRBV4-1
J gene: TRBJ1-4
D gene: -
CDR3 DNA: TGCGCCAGCAGCCAAGTCCAGGGGAGGGTTGAGGAAAAACTGTTTTTT
CDR3 protein: CASSQVQGRVEEKLFF

clone size: -
V gene: TRBV6-1
J gene: TRBJ2-3
D gene: TRBD2
CDR3 DNA: TGTGCCAGCAGTCCCCGGGCGGGGGGGACAGATACGCAGTATTTT
CDR3 protein: CASSPRAGGTDTQYF

clone size: many
V gene: TRBV2
J gene: TRBJ2-5
D gene: -
CDR3 DNA: TGTGCCAGCAGTGATGAGGAGACCCAGTACTTC
CDR3 protein: CASSDEETQYF

clone size: many
V gene: TRBV20-1
J gene: TRBJ2-1
D gene: TRBD2
CDR3 DNA: TGCAGTGCGGACGCTAGGGGAGCGGGAGTCCGTGAGCAGTTCTTC
CDR3 protein: CSADARGAGVREQFF

clone size: once
V gene: TRBV4-1
J gene: TRBJ1-2
D gene: TRBD1
CDR3 DNA: TGCGCCAGCAGCGGAGGTACAGGGGGGCACTATGGCTACACCTTC
CDR3 protein: CASSGGTGGHYGYTF

clone size: -
V gene: TRBV5-1
J gene: TRBJ1-5
D gene: -
CDR3 DNA: TGCGCCAGCAGCTTGTCGGGGGAGACCAATCAGCCCCAGCATTTT
CDR3 protein: CASSLSGETNQPQHF

clone size: -
V gene: TRBV5-1
J gene: TRBJ2-3
D gene: -
CDR3 DNA: TGCGCCAGCAGAGCCGGGACTCAAGATACGCAGTATTTT
CDR3 protein: CASRAGTQDTQYF

clone size: -
V gene: TRBV5-1
J gene: TRBJ2-2
D gene: -
CDR3 DNA: TGCGCCAGCAGCTTGTTGTCCGGGACTCAACCTAACACCGGGGAGCTGTTTTTT
CDR3 protein: CASSLLSGTQPNTGELFF

clone size: -
V gene: TRBV20-1
J gene: TRBJ2-7
D gene: -
CDR3 DNA: TGCAGTGCTAGAGATCCAGATAGGGGCAGACTCTACGAGCAGTACTTC
CDR3 protein: CSARDPDRGRLYEQYF

clone size: few
V gene: TRBV5-1
J gene: TRBJ2-1
D gene: TRBD1
CDR3 DNA: TGCGCCAGCGCCCCCTGGGACAGGGATCTCAATGAGCAGTTCTTC
CDR3 protein: CASAPWDRDLNEQFF

clone size: -
V gene: TRBV11-3
J gene: TRBJ1-3
D gene: -
CDR3 DNA: TGTGCCAGCAGGACAGCCTCTGGAAACACCATACATTTT
CDR3 protein: CASRTASGNTIHF

clone size: many
V gene: TRBV28
J gene: TRBJ1-1
D gene: TRBD1
CDR3 DNA: TGTGCCAGCAGTCTGGGACAGGGGATATTCACTGAAGCTTTCTTT
CDR3 protein: CASSLGQGIFTEAFF

clone size: many
V gene: TRBV6-1
J gene: TRBJ2-7
D gene: TRBD1
CDR3 DNA: TGTGCCAGCAGTGAACTTACCGGGACAGGAGGGCGTGAGCAGTACTTC
CDR3 protein: CASSELTGTGGREQYF

clone size: many
V gene: TRBV2
J gene: TRBJ2-2
D gene: -
CDR3 DNA: TGTGCCAGCAGTGAAATGTACACCGGGGAGCTGTTTTTT
CDR3 protein: CASSEMYTGELFF

clone size: -
V gene: TRBV3-1
J gene: TRBJ2-7
D gene: TRBD1
CDR3 DNA: TGTGCCAGCAGCAACCCGGGACAGGGTCAAGACGAGCAGTACTTC
CDR3 protein: CASSNPGQGQDEQYF

clone size: -
V gene: TRBV3-1
J gene: TRBJ2-5
D gene: TRBD2
CDR3 DNA: TGTGCCAGCAGCCCACTCCCCGCGGGAGCCCGGGAGACCCAGTACTTC
CDR3 protein: CASSPLPAGARETQYF

clone size: many
V gene: TRBV2
J gene: TRBJ1-1
D gene: -
CDR3 DNA: TGTGCCAGCTCTTCAGGGCTGGTTGAAGCTTTCTTT
CDR3 protein: CASSSGLVEAFF

clone size: -
V gene: TRBV7-2
J gene: TRBJ2-3
D gene: -
CDR3 DNA: TGTGCCAGCAGCTTCGGGTCCCATACGCAGTATTTT
CDR3 protein: CASSFGSHTQYF

clone size: -
V gene: TRBV3-1
J gene: TRBJ2-2
D gene: -
CDR3 DNA: TGTGCCAGCAGCCAAGGTGACACCGGGGAGCTGTTTTTT
CDR3 protein: CASSQGDTGELFF

clone size: -
V gene: TRBV19
J gene: TRBJ1-2
D gene: -
CDR3 DNA: TGTGCCAGTAGTTCAAACGGCGGGACCTATGGCTACACCTTC
CDR3 protein: CASSSNGGTYGYTF

clone size: many
V gene: TRBV28
J gene: TRBJ1-2
D gene: TRBD1
CDR3 DNA: TGTGCCAGCAGTCCAATGGGGACAGCGGAACTTAACTATGGCTACACCTTC
CDR3 protein: CASSPMGTAELNYGYTF

clone size: -
V gene: TRBV6-1
J gene: TRBJ2-5
D gene: -
CDR3 DNA: TGTGCCAGCAGTGAAGCGCCTTTGCAAGGGACCCAGTACTTC
CDR3 protein: CASSEAPLQGTQYF

clone size: many
V gene: TRBV27
J gene: TRBJ2-2
D gene: TRBD2
CDR3 DNA: TGTGCCAGCAGTTTGGCTCGGACTAGCGGTCGCACCGGGGAGCTGTTTTTT
CDR3 protein: CASSLARTSGRTGELFF

clone size: few
V gene: TRBV5-1
J gene: TRBJ2-2
D gene: TRBD1
CDR3 DNA: TGCGCCAGCAGCTTGGGGCCACAATTGACAGGGGTTCGTACCGGGGAGCTGTTTTTT
CDR3 protein: CASSLGPQLTGVRTGELFF